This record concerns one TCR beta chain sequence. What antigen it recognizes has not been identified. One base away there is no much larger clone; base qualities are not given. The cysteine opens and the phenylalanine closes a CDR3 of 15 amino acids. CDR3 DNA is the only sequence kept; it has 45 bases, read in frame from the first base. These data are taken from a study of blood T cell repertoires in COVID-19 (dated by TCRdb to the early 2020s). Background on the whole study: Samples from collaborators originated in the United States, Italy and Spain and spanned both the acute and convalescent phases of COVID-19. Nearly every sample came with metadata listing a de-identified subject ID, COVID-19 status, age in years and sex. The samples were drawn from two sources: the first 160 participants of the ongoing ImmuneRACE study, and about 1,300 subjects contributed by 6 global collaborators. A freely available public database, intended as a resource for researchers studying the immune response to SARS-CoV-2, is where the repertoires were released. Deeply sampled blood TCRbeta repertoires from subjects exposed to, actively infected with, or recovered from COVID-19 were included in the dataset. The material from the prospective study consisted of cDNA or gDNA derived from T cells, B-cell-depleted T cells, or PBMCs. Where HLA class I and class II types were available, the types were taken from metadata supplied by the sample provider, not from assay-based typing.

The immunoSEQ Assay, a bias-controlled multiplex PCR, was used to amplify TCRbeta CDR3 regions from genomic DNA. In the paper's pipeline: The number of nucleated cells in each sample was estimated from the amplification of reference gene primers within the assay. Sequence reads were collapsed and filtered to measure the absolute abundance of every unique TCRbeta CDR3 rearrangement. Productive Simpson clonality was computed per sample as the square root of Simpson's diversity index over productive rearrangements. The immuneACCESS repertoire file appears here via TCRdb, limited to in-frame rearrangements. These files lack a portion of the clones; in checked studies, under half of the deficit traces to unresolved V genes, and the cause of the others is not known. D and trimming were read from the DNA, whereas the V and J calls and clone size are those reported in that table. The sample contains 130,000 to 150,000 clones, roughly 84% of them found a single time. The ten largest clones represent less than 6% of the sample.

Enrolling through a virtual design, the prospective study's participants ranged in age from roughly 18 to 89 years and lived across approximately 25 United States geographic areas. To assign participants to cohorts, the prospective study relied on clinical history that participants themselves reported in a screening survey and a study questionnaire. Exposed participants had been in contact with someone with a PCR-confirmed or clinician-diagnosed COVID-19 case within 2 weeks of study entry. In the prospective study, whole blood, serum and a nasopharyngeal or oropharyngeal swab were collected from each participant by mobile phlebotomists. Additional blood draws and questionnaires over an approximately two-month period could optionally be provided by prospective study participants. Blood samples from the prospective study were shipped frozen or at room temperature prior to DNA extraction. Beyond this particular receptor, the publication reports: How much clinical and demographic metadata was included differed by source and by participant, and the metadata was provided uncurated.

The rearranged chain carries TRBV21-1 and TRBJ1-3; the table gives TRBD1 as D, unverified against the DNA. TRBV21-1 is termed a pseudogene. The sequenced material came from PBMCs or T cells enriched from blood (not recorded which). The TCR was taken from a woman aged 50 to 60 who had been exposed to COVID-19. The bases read TGTGCCAGCAGCAAAATACAGGGCCGTGGAAACACCATATATTTT. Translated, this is CASSKIQGRGNTIYF.